The clone carrying this T cell receptor beta chain appeared once. The record originates from a study of blood T cell repertoires in COVID-19. Study at large: Some COVID-19 samples were acute and others convalescent; all came from the United States, Italy and Spain.

V shed 2 bases and J shed 9 bases, with 20 bases lying between them. Germline V CDR1 and CDR2: SGHRS, YFSETQ. The CDR3 runs to 16 residues. Generated by immunoSEQ multiplex PCR, the TCRdb table keeps only in-frame clones and is missing some. The table includes about 250,000 clones, roughly 80% detected once. This chain links TRBV5-1 with TRBJ1-4, with a tentative D call TRBD1 (6 bases). The sequence was obtained from an older man with acute or convalescent COVID-19. Material for sequencing was peripheral blood. The CDR3 DNA reads TGCGCCAGCAGCTTAACAACAGGGAAGGCATTTAAAAAACTGTTTTTT. Translated, it gives CASSLTTGKAFKKLFF.